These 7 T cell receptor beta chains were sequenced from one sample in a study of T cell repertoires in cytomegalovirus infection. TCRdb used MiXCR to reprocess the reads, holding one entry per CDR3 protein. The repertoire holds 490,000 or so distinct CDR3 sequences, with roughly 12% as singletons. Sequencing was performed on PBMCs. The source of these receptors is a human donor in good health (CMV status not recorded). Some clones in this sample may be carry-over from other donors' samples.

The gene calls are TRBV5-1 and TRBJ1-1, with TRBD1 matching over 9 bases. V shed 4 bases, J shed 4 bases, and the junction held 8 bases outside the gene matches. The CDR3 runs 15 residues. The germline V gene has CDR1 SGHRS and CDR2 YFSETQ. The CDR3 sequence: CASSAQDRGATEAFF. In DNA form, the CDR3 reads TGCGCCAGCAGCGCCCAAGACAGGGGGGCCACTGAAGCTTTCTTT.

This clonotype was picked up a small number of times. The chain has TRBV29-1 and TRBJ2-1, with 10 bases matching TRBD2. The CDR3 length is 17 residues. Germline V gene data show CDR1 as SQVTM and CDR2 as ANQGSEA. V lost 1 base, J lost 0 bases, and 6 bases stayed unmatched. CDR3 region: CSVEGLAGPSSYNEQFF. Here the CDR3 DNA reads TGCAGCGTTGAAGGACTAGCGGGTCCCAGCTCCTACAATGAGCAGTTCTTC.

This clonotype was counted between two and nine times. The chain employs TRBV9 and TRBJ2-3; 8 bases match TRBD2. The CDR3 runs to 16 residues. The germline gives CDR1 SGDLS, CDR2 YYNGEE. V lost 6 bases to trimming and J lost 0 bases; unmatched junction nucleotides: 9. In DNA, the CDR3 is TGTGCCAGCACCTACACCTCGGGAGGGAGCACAGATACGCAGTATTTT. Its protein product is CASTYTSGGSTDTQYF.

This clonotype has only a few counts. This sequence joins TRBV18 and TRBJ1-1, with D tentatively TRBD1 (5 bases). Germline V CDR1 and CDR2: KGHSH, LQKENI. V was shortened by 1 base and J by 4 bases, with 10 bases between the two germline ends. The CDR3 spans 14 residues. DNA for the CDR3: TGTGCCAGCTCACCACAGGGAGGGGTCACTGAAGCTTTCTTT. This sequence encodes CASSPQGGVTEAFF.

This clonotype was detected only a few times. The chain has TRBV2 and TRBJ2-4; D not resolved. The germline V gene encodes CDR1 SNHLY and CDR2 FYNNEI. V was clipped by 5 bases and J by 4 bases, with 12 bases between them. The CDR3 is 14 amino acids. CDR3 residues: CASSQQGRKNIQYF. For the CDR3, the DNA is TGTGCCAGCAGTCAGCAAGGAAGGAAAAACATTCAGTACTTC.

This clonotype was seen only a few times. This chain's CDR3 is CSVPTRGGDYNEQFF. Written as DNA, the CDR3 is TGCAGCGTTCCGACCAGGGGGGGCGATTACAATGAGCAGTTCTTC. The chain combines TRBV29-1 with TRBJ2-1; D may match TRBD1 or TRBD2 (7 bases each). CDR1 and CDR2 (germline): SQVTM, ANQGSEA. V lost 5 bases, J lost 4 bases, and 18 bases lay in between. The CDR3 sequence is 15 residues long.

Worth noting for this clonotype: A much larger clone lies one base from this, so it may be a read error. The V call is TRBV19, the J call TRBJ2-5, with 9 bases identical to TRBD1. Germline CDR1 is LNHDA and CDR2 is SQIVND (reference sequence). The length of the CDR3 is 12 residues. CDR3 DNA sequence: TGTTCCAGTAATGGACAGGGGATGACCCAGTACTTC. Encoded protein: CSSNGQGMTQYF.